This T cell receptor (beta chain) was recorded in a study of shared clonotypes between healthy human individuals. Selected positively for CCR7 and CD45RO-negative, naive CD8 cells excluded terminally differentiated effector memory CD45RA+ cells. Data came from immunoSEQ multiplex PCR; TCRdb stores just in-frame clones and leaves some out. The table has roughly 590,000 clones, 95% to 96% seen once. The CDR3 sequence is 14 residues long. Sequencing input: naive CD8+ T cells sorted from blood. This rearrangement joins TRBV21-1 to TRBJ1-4; the table's D gene call, TRBD1, was not cross checked with the DNA. TRBV21-1 is reported as a pseudogene. This clonotype was obtained from a woman aged 30 to 39 in good health. This CDR3 is CASSHRDSNEKLFF. CDR3 DNA: TGTGCCAGCAGCCACCGGGACAGTAATGAAAAACTGTTTTTT.